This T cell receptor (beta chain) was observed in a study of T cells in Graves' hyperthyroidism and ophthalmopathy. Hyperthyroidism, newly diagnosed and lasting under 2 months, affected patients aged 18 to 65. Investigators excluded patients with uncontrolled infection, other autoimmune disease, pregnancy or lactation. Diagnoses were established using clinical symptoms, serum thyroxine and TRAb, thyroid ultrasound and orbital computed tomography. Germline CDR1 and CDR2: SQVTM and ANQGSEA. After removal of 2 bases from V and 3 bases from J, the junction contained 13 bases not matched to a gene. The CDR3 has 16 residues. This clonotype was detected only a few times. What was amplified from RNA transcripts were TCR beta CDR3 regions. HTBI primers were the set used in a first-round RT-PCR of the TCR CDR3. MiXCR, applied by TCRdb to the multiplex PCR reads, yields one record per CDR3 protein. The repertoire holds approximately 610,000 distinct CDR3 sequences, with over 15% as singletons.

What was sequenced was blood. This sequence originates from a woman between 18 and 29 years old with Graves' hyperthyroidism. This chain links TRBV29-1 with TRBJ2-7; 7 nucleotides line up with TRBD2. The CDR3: CSVELLGLADNYEQYF. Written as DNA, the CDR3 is TGCAGCGTTGAACTTCTGGGGCTAGCGGATAACTACGAGCAGTACTTC.